This T cell receptor (beta chain) is from a study of molecular identifiers for immune sequencing clone quantification. TCRdb reanalysed the PCR reads using MiXCR and keeps one entry per CDR3 protein. The top ten hold about 0.84% of the sample, which has hundreds of thousands of distinct CDR3 sequences, 25% seen once. The sequence was obtained from a human donor in good health. Some libraries in this study had Jurkat cell RNA spiked in. Sequencing was performed on naive CD8+ T cells from blood, with Jurkat cell RNA spiked in. Subset in this sample: FACS-sorted CD8+CD4-CCR7+CD45RA+ naive T cells.

CDR3: CASSLTREHEQYF. CDR3 coding DNA: TGTGCCAGCAGTTTAACCAGGGAGCACGAGCAGTACTTC. This chain links TRBV27 with TRBJ2-7; D may match TRBD1 or TRBD2 (5 bases each). CDR3 length: 13 residues. CDR1 is MNHEY and CDR2 is SMNVEV in the germline V gene (reference sequence). V was trimmed by 2 bases and J by 5 bases, leaving 10 bases between them.